Listed here is a single TCR beta chain. These data originate in a study of blood T cell repertoires in COVID-19. Study in general: From the United States, Italy and Spain came samples of acute and convalescent COVID-19.

This table comes from immunoSEQ multiplex PCR, and its TCRdb copy is limited to in-frame clones, with some not included. The sample contains 180,000 or so clones, around 85% of which appear only once. The CDR3 is made up of 13 amino acids. The germline V gene has CDR1 SGHTA and CDR2 FQGNSA. Trimming removed 3 bases from V and 9 bases from J, with 12 bases in between. The J gene is TRBJ1-5, the V gene TRBV7-2; D is unresolved. This clonotype was obtained from a man in his sixties with acute or convalescent COVID-19. Specimen: peripheral blood. The CDR3 DNA is TGTGCCAGCAGCTTGGCTCAGGATTTGCCCCAGCATTTT. Translated: CASSLAQDLPQHF. The full variable domain, its missing parts supplied by reference TRBV7-2 and TRBJ1-5, is GAGVSQSPSNKVTEKGKDVELRCDPISGHTALYWYRQSLGQGLEFLIYFQGNSAPDKSGLPSDRFSAERTGGSVSTLTIQRTQQEDSAVYLCASSLAQDLPQHFGDGTRLSIL.